These T cell receptor beta chains were read from a single sample in a study of T cell repertoires in ileal Crohn's disease. Using immunoSEQ multiplex PCR, the repertoire was profiled, and TCRdb retains in-frame clones only, with some absent. Among approximately 27,000 clones listed, roughly 77% were seen once. Sample: ileal tissue. These receptor sequences come from an adult with Crohn's disease. Both conserved end residues are part of each CDR3. A D gene is named only where the DNA matches it firmly. The size of a clone is reported for some rows only, either as once, few or many, or as a class for expanded clones.

cdr3_aa: CASSLTGSTDTQYF
cdr3_nt: TGTGCCAGCAGCTTAACCGGGAGCACAGATACGCAGTATTTT
d_call: NA
v_call: TRBV7-9
j_call: TRBJ2-3
clone_size: NA

cdr3_aa: CASSQEPGQPQHF
cdr3_nt: TGCGCCAGCAGCCAAGAACCGGGTCAGCCCCAGCATTTT
d_call: NA
v_call: TRBV4-3
j_call: TRBJ1-5
clone_size: NA

cdr3_aa: CASSLGGSSYEQYF
cdr3_nt: TGTGCCAGCAGCTTAGGGGGCTCGAGCTACGAGCAGTACTTC
d_call: NA
v_call: TRBV11-3
j_call: TRBJ2-7
clone_size: few

cdr3_aa: CASSKPGLAANEQFF
cdr3_nt: TGTGCCAGCAGCAAACCGGGACTAGCGGCCAATGAGCAGTTCTTC
d_call: TRBD2
v_call: TRBV7-3
j_call: TRBJ2-1
clone_size: NA

cdr3_aa: CASSYRGANYGYTF
cdr3_nt: TGTGCCAGCAGTTACAGGGGCGCCAACTATGGCTACACCTTC
d_call: NA
v_call: TRBV6-5
j_call: TRBJ1-2
clone_size: medium-sized

cdr3_aa: CASSLAAQATYEQYF
cdr3_nt: TGTGCCAGCAGCTTAGCCGCGCAGGCGACCTACGAGCAGTACTTC
d_call: NA
v_call: TRBV7-8
j_call: TRBJ2-7
clone_size: NA

cdr3_aa: CASRKSGTDNEQFF
cdr3_nt: TGTGCCAGCAGGAAGAGCGGGACCGACAATGAGCAGTTCTTC
d_call: TRBD2
v_call: TRBV7-2
j_call: TRBJ2-1
clone_size: once

cdr3_aa: CASSPYIGENTEAFF
cdr3_nt: TGTGCCAGCAGCCCCTATATCGGGGAGAACACTGAAGCTTTCTTT
d_call: NA
v_call: TRBV5-4
j_call: TRBJ1-1
clone_size: once

cdr3_aa: CASSRGAGIRSREQYF
cdr3_nt: TGTGCCAGCAGCCGAGGAGCGGGCATTAGATCCCGCGAGCAGTACTTC
d_call: NA
v_call: TRBV13
j_call: TRBJ2-7
clone_size: NA

cdr3_aa: CASKIGSRSEQYF
cdr3_nt: TGTGCCAGCAAAATCGGGAGTCGGAGCGAGCAGTACTTC
d_call: NA
v_call: TRBV6-1
j_call: TRBJ2-7
clone_size: few

cdr3_aa: CASSLKGRQGGTEAFF
cdr3_nt: TGTGCCAGCAGCTTAAAGGGCCGGCAGGGAGGAACTGAAGCTTTCTTT
d_call: NA
v_call: TRBV7-8
j_call: TRBJ1-1
clone_size: few

cdr3_aa: CATSRGQQIDMANVLTF
cdr3_nt: TGTGCCACCAGCAGAGGACAGCAAATAGACATGGCCAACGTCCTGACTTTC
d_call: NA
v_call: TRBV15
j_call: TRBJ2-6
clone_size: NA

cdr3_aa: CASSPAGVKSNEQFF
cdr3_nt: TGTGCCAGTAGCCCAGCGGGAGTAAAATCCAATGAGCAGTTCTTC
d_call: TRBD2
v_call: TRBV6-4
j_call: TRBJ2-1
clone_size: once

cdr3_aa: CASARSRQETQYF
cdr3_nt: TGTGCCAGCGCCCGGTCCCGACAAGAGACCCAGTACTTC
d_call: NA
v_call: TRBV18
j_call: TRBJ2-5
clone_size: NA

cdr3_aa: CASSEWSGRGGYTF
cdr3_nt: TGTGCCAGCAGTGAATGGTCAGGGCGGGGTGGCTACACCTTC
d_call: NA
v_call: TRBV25-1
j_call: TRBJ1-2
clone_size: NA

cdr3_aa: CAISESGGKGGYTF
cdr3_nt: TGTGCCATCAGCGAATCCGGGGGGAAAGGTGGCTACACCTTC
d_call: NA
v_call: TRBV10-3
j_call: TRBJ1-2
clone_size: NA

cdr3_aa: CASSTGQGNQETQYF
cdr3_nt: TGTGCCAGTAGTACGGGACAGGGTAATCAAGAGACCCAGTACTTC
d_call: TRBD1
v_call: TRBV19
j_call: TRBJ2-5
clone_size: NA

cdr3_aa: CASRGTSGTDTQYF
cdr3_nt: TGCGCCAGCAGGGGGACTAGCGGCACAGATACGCAGTATTTT
d_call: TRBD2
v_call: TRBV5-1
j_call: TRBJ2-3
clone_size: NA

cdr3_aa: CASSLPQTNYGYTF
cdr3_nt: TGTGCCAGCAGCTTGCCCCAAACTAACTATGGCTACACCTTC
d_call: NA
v_call: TRBV5-6
j_call: TRBJ1-2
clone_size: few

cdr3_aa: CASSLWGTGGFNEQFF
cdr3_nt: TGTGCCAGCAGCTTATGGGGGACAGGGGGTTTCAATGAGCAGTTCTTC
d_call: TRBD1
v_call: TRBV7-3
j_call: TRBJ2-1
clone_size: NA

cdr3_aa: CASSPTGQGQETQYF
cdr3_nt: TGTGCCAGCAGCCCGACCGGACAGGGGCAAGAGACCCAGTACTTC
d_call: TRBD1
v_call: TRBV5-4
j_call: TRBJ2-5
clone_size: NA

cdr3_aa: CASNTSGQVYEQYF
cdr3_nt: TGTGCCAGCAACACTTCGGGACAGGTCTACGAGCAGTACTTC
d_call: TRBD1
v_call: TRBV6-4
j_call: TRBJ2-7
clone_size: NA

cdr3_aa: CASSEFGEGQPQHF
cdr3_nt: TGTGCCAGCAGTGAATTCGGGGAAGGTCAGCCCCAGCATTTT
d_call: NA
v_call: TRBV25-1
j_call: TRBJ1-5
clone_size: NA

cdr3_aa: CASSLIYYRGQGNTEAFF
cdr3_nt: TGTGCCAGCAGCTTGATATATTACAGGGGACAGGGGAACACTGAAGCTTTCTTT
d_call: TRBD1
v_call: TRBV5-6
j_call: TRBJ1-1
clone_size: NA

cdr3_aa: CASMNSNYGYTF
cdr3_nt: TGTGCCAGCATGAACAGTAACTATGGCTACACCTTC
d_call: NA
v_call: TRBV28
j_call: TRBJ1-2
clone_size: NA

cdr3_aa: CASRKRGGADTQYF
cdr3_nt: TGTGCCAGCAGGAAGCGGGGGGGAGCAGATACGCAGTATTTT
d_call: TRBD2
v_call: TRBV2
j_call: TRBJ2-3
clone_size: NA

cdr3_aa: CASSPRDRGVSGYTF
cdr3_nt: TGTGCCAGCAGCCCGAGGGACAGGGGCGTAAGTGGCTACACCTTC
d_call: TRBD1
v_call: TRBV9
j_call: TRBJ1-2
clone_size: NA

cdr3_aa: CASSLYRVTNYGYTF
cdr3_nt: TGTGCCAGCAGCCTTTACAGGGTGACTAACTATGGCTACACCTTC
d_call: NA
v_call: TRBV5-4
j_call: TRBJ1-2
clone_size: NA

cdr3_aa: CASSPGQFPLWGGYTF
cdr3_nt: TGTGCCAGCAGTCCCGGACAGTTTCCACTATGGGGAGGCTACACCTTC
d_call: NA
v_call: TRBV27
j_call: TRBJ1-2
clone_size: NA

cdr3_aa: CASSLAPGRSNYGYTF
cdr3_nt: TGTGCCAGCAGCTTAGCACCGGGGAGGAGTAACTATGGCTACACCTTC
d_call: NA
v_call: TRBV7-4
j_call: TRBJ1-2
clone_size: NA

cdr3_aa: CASSFDGQGLPVF
cdr3_nt: TGTGCCAGCAGCTTCGACGGGCAGGGACTCCCAGTCTTC
d_call: NA
v_call: TRBV7-9
j_call: TRBJ2-1
clone_size: few

cdr3_aa: CASSPFGGGLAKNIQYF
cdr3_nt: TGTGCCAGCAGCCCGTTTGGCGGCGGACTAGCCAAAAACATTCAGTACTTC
d_call: NA
v_call: TRBV7-9
j_call: TRBJ2-4
clone_size: NA

cdr3_aa: CASSSGFGTGNEQYF
cdr3_nt: TGTGCCAGCAGCTCAGGTTTCGGGACTGGAAACGAGCAGTACTTC
d_call: NA
v_call: TRBV7-9
j_call: TRBJ2-7
clone_size: NA

cdr3_aa: CSVVAFYEQYF
cdr3_nt: TGCAGCGTTGTGGCCTTCTACGAGCAGTACTTC
d_call: NA
v_call: TRBV29-1
j_call: TRBJ2-7
clone_size: once

cdr3_aa: CASRAGGRGNTEAFF
cdr3_nt: TGTGCCAGCAGGGCGGGGGGCAGGGGGAACACTGAAGCTTTCTTT
d_call: NA
v_call: TRBV6-5
j_call: TRBJ1-1
clone_size: NA

cdr3_aa: CASSEKAGGRDTQYF
cdr3_nt: TGTGCCAGCAGTGAAAAGGCGGGAGGGAGAGATACGCAGTATTTT
d_call: TRBD2
v_call: TRBV2
j_call: TRBJ2-3
clone_size: NA

cdr3_aa: CASSVGGLVTETQYF
cdr3_nt: TGTGCCAGCAGCGTAGGAGGACTAGTTACCGAGACCCAGTACTTC
d_call: TRBD2
v_call: TRBV9
j_call: TRBJ2-5
clone_size: few